This paragraph covers one T cell receptor beta chain sequence. No antigen is known for it. The data stem from a study of shared clonotypes between healthy human individuals. Findings and limits, study-wide: With a handful of donors compared, 4.5% to 6.5% of naive CD4 clonotypes were shared.

In the original analysis: Because ImmunoSEQ provided only junction sequences with no quality scores, the filtering differed. Sequencing used immunoSEQ multiplex PCR; TCRdb keeps in-frame clones, though not all of them. Clone size and V and J calls were adopted from that table, with D and trimming inferred from the DNA. This repertoire shows roughly 1,600,000 clones, approximately 98.5% found once; its top ten account for roughly 0.36%. The germline V gene encodes CDR1 MNHEY and CDR2 SMNVEV (reference sequence). Trimming left V 6 bases short and J 5 bases short, with 14 bases between. CDR3 length: 13 residues.

The sequencing sample was made of naive CD4+ T cells sorted from blood. Subset: CD45RA+ positively selected. This clonotype was sampled from a man aged 25 to 45 in good health. The chain has TRBV27 and TRBJ2-7; D possibly matches TRBD1 or TRBD2 (6 bases each). CDR3 DNA sequence: TGTGCCAGCAGCAAGGGGGGACTCGACGAGCAGTACTTC. Its translation is CASSKGGLDEQYF.